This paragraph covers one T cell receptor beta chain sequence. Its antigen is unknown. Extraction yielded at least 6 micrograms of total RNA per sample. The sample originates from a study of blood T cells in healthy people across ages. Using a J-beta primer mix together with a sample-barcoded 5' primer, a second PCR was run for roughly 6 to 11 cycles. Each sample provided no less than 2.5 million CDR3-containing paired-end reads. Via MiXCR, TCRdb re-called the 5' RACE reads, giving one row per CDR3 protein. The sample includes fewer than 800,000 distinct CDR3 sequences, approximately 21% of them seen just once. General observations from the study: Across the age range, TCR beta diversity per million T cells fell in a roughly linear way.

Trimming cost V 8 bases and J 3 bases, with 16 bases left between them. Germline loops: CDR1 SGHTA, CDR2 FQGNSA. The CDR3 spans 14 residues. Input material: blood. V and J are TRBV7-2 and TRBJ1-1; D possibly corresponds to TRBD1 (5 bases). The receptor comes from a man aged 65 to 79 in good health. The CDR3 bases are TGTGCCAGCGGAAAGGAAGGGGCCTACACTGAAGCTTTCTTT. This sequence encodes CASGKEGAYTEAFF.